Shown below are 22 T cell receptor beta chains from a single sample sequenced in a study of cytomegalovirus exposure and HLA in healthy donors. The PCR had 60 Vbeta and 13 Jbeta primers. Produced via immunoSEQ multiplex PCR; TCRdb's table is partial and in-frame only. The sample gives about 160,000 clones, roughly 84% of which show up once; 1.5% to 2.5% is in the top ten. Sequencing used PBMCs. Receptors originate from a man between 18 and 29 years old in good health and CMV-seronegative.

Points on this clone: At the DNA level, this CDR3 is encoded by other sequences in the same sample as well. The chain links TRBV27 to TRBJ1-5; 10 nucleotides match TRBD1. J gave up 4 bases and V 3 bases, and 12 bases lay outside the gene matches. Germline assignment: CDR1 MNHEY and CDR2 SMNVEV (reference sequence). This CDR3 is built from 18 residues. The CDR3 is CASSLFKPGQGTNQPQHF. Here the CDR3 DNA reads TGTGCCAGCAGTTTGTTCAAACCGGGACAGGGGACGAATCAGCCCCAGCATTTT.

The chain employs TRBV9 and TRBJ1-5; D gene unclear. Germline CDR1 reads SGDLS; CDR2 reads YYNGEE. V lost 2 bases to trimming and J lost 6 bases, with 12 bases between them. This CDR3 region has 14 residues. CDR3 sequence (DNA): TGTGCCAGCAGCGTCGGGGATTGGGGTCAGCCCCAGCATTTT. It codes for CASSVGDWGQPQHF. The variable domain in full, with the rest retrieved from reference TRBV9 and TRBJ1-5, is DSGVTQTPKHLITATGQRVTLRCSPRSGDLSVYWYQQSLDQGLQFLIQYYNGEERAKGNILERFSAQQFPDLHSELNLSSLELGDSALYFCASSVGDWGQPQHFGDGTRLSIL.

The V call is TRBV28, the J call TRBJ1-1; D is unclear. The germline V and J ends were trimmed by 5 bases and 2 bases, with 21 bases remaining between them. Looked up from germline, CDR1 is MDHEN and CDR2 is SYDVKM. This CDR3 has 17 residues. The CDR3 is CASSTPGRIETNTEAFF. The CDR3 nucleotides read TGTGCCAGCAGTACACCTGGCCGAATCGAAACCAACACTGAAGCTTTCTTT.

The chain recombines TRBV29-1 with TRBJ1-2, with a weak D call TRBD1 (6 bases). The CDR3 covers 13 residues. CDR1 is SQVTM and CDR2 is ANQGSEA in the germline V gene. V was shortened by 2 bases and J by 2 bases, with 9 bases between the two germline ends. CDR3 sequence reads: CSVETGSNYGYTF. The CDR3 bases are TGCAGCGTTGAAACAGGGTCGAACTATGGCTACACCTTC.

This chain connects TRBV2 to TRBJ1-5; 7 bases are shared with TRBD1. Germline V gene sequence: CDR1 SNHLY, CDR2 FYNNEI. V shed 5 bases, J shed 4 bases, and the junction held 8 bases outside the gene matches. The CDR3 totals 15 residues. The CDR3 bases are TGTGCCAGCAGTTCAGGGGGTGGCGGTAATCAGCCCCAGCATTTT. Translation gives CASSSGGGGNQPQHF.

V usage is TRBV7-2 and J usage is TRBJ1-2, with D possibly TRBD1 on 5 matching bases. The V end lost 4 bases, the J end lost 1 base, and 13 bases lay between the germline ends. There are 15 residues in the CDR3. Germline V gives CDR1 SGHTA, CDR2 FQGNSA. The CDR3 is CASSSHAGINYGYTF. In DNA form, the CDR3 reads TGTGCCAGCAGCTCCCACGCAGGGATTAACTATGGCTACACCTTC.

In DNA form, the CDR3 reads TGTGCCAGCAGTTTGACTCGCTCTGGAAACACCATATATTTT. Amino acids: CASSLTRSGNTIYF. This chain joins TRBV27 and TRBJ1-3; D gene uncertain. CDR3 length: 14 residues. Trimming removed 3 bases at V and 0 bases at J, with 6 bases between. Germline CDR1 reads MNHEY; CDR2 reads SMNVEV (reference sequence).

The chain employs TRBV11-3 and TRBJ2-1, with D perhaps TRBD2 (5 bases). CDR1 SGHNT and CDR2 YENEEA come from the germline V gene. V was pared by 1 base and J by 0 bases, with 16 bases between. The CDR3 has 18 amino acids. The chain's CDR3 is CASSLGSGGRSSYNEQFF. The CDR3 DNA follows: TGTGCCAGCAGCTTAGGCTCGGGCGGGCGGAGCTCCTACAATGAGCAGTTCTTC.

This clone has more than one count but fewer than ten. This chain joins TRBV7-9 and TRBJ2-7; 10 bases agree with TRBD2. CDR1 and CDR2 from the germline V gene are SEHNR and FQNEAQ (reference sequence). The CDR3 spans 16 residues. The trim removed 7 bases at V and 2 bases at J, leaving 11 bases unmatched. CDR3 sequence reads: CASTTFLAGEPYEQYF. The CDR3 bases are TGTGCCAGCACCACCTTCCTAGCGGGAGAGCCCTACGAGCAGTACTTC.

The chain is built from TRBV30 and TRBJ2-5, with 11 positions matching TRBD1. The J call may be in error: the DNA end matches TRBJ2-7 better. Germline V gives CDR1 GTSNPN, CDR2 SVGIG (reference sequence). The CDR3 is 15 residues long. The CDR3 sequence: CAWVFRDRGRYEQYF. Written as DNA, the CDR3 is TGTGCCTGGGTCTTCCGGGACAGGGGGAGGTACGAGCAGTACTTC.

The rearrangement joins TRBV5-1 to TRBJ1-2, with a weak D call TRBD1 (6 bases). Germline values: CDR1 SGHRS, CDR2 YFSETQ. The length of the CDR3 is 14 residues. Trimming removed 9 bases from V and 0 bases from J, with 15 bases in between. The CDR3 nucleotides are TGCGCCACCGCCCGAGGGGGAACTAACTATGGCTACACCTTC. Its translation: CATARGGTNYGYTF.

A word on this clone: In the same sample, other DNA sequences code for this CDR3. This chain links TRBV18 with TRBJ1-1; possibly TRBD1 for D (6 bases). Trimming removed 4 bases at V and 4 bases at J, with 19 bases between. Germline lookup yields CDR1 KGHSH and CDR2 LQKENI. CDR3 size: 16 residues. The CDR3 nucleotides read TGTGCCAGCTCACAGGGAATGGGACAATACGGCACTGAAGCTTTCTTT. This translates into CASSQGMGQYGTEAFF.

The CDR3: CASSQDASSYNEQFF. CDR3 sequence (DNA): TGCGCCAGCAGCCAAGACGCGAGCTCCTACAATGAGCAGTTCTTC. The genes are TRBV4-1 and TRBJ2-1; the D is unclear. In germline, CDR1 is MGHRA, CDR2 YSYEKL. Trimming cost V 0 bases and J 0 bases, with 6 bases left between them. The CDR3 loop spans 15 amino acids.

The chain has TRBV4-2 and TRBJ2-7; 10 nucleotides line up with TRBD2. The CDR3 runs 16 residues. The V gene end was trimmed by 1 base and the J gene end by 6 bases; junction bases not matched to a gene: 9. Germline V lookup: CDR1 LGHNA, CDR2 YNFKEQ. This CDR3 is CASSQVEGLAGVEQYF. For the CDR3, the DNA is TGTGCCAGCAGCCAAGTGGAAGGCCTAGCGGGAGTCGAGCAGTACTTC.

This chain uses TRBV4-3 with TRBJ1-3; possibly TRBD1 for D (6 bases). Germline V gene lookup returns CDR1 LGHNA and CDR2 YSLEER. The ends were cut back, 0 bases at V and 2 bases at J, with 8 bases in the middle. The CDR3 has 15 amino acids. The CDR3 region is CASSQDNRAGNTIYF. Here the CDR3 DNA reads TGCGCCAGCAGCCAAGATAACAGGGCTGGAAACACCATATATTTT.

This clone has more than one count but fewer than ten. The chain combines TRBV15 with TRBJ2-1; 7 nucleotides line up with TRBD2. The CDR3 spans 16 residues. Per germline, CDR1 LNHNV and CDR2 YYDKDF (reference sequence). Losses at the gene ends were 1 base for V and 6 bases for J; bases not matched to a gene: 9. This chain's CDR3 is CATSRAGGGLSNEQFF. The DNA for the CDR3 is TGTGCCACCAGCAGAGCTGGGGGGGGTTTATCCAATGAGCAGTTCTTC.

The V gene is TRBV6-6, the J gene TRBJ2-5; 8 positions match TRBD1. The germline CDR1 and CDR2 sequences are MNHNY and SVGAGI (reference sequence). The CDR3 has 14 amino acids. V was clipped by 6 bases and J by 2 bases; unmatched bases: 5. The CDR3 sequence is CASSPDREQETQYF. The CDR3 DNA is TGTGCCAGCAGCCCGGACAGGGAACAAGAGACCCAGTACTTC.

In DNA form, the CDR3 reads TGCGCCAGCAGCCAATCACTCATAACTAACTATGGCTACACCTTC. Translating it yields CASSQSLITNYGYTF. This chain joins TRBV4-3 and TRBJ1-2, with D unresolved. Germline V gives CDR1 LGHNA, CDR2 YSLEER. The CDR3 is 15 amino acids. Between the trimmed V and J ends, which lost 2 bases and 0 bases, there was a span of 10 bases.

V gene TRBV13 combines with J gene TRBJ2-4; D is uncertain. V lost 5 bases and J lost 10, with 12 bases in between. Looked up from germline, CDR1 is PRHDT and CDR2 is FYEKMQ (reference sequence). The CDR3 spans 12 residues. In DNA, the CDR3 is TGTGCCAGCAGCCCCCCGGTCGGGATTCAGTACTTC. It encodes CASSPPVGIQYF.

The CDR3: CASSQTGLSVKNIQYF. In nucleotides, the CDR3 is TGTGCCAGTAGCCAGACAGGGCTCTCGGTCAAAAACATTCAGTACTTC. The chain carries TRBV19 and TRBJ2-4, with TRBD1 identical over 7 bases. The CDR3 runs 16 residues. Germline V gene sequence: CDR1 LNHDA, CDR2 SQIVND (reference sequence). V was pared by 6 bases and J by 3 bases, with 11 bases of the junction left unmatched. Variable domain in full (rest from reference TRBV19 and TRBJ2-4): DGGITQSPKYLFRKEGQNVTLSCEQNLNHDAMYWYRQDPGQGLRLIYYSQIVNDFQKGDIAEGYSVSREKKESFPLTVTSAQKNPTAFYLCASSQTGLSVKNIQYFGAGTRLSVL.

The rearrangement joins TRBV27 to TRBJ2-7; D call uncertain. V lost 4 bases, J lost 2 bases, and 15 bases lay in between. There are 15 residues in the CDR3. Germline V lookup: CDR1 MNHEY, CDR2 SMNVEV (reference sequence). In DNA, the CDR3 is TGTGCCAGCAGTTCCCGAGACTCGAGACCCTACGAGCAGTACTTC. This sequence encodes CASSSRDSRPYEQYF.

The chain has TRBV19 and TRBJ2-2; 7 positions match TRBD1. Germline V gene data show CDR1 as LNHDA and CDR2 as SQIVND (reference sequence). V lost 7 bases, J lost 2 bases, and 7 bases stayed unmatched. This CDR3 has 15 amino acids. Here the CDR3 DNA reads TGTGCCAGTAAGCGGACAGGAGTCAACACCGGGGAGCTGTTTTTT. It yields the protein CASKRTGVNTGELFF. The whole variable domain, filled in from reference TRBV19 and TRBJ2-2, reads DGGITQSPKYLFRKEGQNVTLSCEQNLNHDAMYWYRQDPGQGLRLIYYSQIVNDFQKGDIAEGYSVSREKKESFPLTVTSAQKNPTAFYLCASKRTGVNTGELFFGEGSRLTVL.